The clone carrying this TCR beta chain was observed at least ten times. This specimen comes from a study of spatial heterogeneity in lung cancer. This CDR3 region has 15 residues. V gave up 3 bases and J gave up 3 bases, with 9 bases separating them. The V gene's germline CDR1 is LGHDT and CDR2 YNNKEL (reference sequence). MiXCR, applied by TCRdb to the 5' RACE reads, yields one record per CDR3 protein. The data contain about 94,000 distinct CDR3 sequences, approximately 19% of them singletons. Time point given: blood at routine non-recurrence follow-up after resection. This rearrangement joins TRBV3-1 to TRBJ2-6; D is uncertain. The sequencing here drew on PBMCs, taken at follow-up. This receptor was taken from a male donor with early-stage non-small cell lung cancer. DNA for the CDR3: TGTGCCAGCAGCCATTCCGCCGGTGGGGCCAACGTCCTGACTTTC. Its translation is CASSHSAGGANVLTF. Together with reference TRBV3-1 and TRBJ2-6, the CDR3 gives the full variable domain: DTAVSQTPKYLVTQMGNDKSIKCEQNLGHDTMYWYKQDSKKFLKIMFSYNNKELIINETVPNRFSPKSPDKAHLNLHINSLELGDSAVYFCASSHSAGGANVLTFGAGSRLTVL.